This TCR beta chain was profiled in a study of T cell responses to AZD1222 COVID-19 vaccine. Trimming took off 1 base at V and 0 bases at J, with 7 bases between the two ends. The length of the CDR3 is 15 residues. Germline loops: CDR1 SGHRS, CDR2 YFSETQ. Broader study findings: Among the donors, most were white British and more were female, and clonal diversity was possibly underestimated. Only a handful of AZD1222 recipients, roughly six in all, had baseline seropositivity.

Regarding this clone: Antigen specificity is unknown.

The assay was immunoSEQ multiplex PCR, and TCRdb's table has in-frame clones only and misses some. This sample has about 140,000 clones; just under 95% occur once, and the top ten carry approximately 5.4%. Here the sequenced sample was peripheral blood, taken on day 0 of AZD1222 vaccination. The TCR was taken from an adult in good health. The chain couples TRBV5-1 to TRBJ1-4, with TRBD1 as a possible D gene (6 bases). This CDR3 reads CASSLRTATNEKLFF. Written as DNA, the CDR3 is TGCGCCAGCAGCTTGCGGACAGCAACTAATGAAAAACTGTTTTTT. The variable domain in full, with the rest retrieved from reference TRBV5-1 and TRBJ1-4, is KAGVTQTPRYLIKTRGQQVTLSCSPISGHRSVSWYQQTPGQGLQFLFEYFSETQRNKGNFPGRFSGRQFSNSRSEMNVSTLELGDSALYLCASSLRTATNEKLFFGSGTQLSVL.